This T cell receptor (beta chain) was captured by sequencing in a study of PD-L1 blockade in urothelial cancer. Study results and caveats: Greater 3-week expansion of tumor-associated blood clones was recorded for durable-benefit patients.

TCRdb keeps only in-frame clones here, not all; method: immunoSEQ multiplex PCR. Of 50,000 to 55,000 clones listed, around nine tenths are singletons. This clone was counted once. Its target is not known. Stated time point: peripheral blood 6 weeks after treatment start. Locally advanced or metastatic urothelial carcinoma was diagnosed in the patients. This CDR3 is built from 14 residues. V dropped 6 bases and J dropped 6; count of bases not matched to a gene: 5. Germline CDR1 reads ENHRY; CDR2 reads SYGVKD. This TCR came from a man in his 60s with urothelial cancer. This sequence joins TRBV10-3 and TRBJ1-5, with 10 bases identical to TRBD1. The material sequenced was PBMCs, taken around atezolizumab (anti-PD-L1) treatment. The CDR3 bases are TGTGCCATCAGGGGGGGACAGGGGCGTCAGCCCCAGCATTTT. Translated: CAIRGGQGRQPQHF.